This note documents a single TCR beta chain sequence. The sample comes from a study of blood T cell repertoires in COVID-19. About the study: T cells, B-cell-depleted T cells, or PBMCs supplied cDNA or gDNA.

Sequenced by immunoSEQ multiplex PCR; TCRdb stores in-frame clones only, minus some. The profile shows some 320,000 clones, about nine tenths of them singletons. Per the germline V gene, CDR1 is MNHEY and CDR2 is SVGEGT. The CDR3 length is 17 residues. Trimming cost V 4 bases and J 7 bases; bases outside gene matches: 9. Source material: PBMCs or T cells enriched from blood (not recorded which). The rearrangement uses TRBV6-2 or TRBV6-3 and TRBJ2-1; 14 bases match TRBD2. The TCR was taken from a man aged 55 to 70 who had recovered from COVID-19. The CDR3 reads CASSFPPGTSGSNEQFF. The CDR3 bases are TGTGCCAGCAGTTTCCCTCCCGGGACTAGCGGGAGTAATGAGCAGTTCTTC.